Described below is a single TCR beta chain sequence and its context. Its antigen remains unknown. It was with unique molecular identifiers that the TCRbeta library was prepared. MiXCR, run by TCRdb on the PCR reads, gives a single entry per CDR3 protein. The sample includes about 98,000 distinct CDR3 sequences, roughly 7.2% of them seen just once. The CDR3 loop spans 12 amino acids. Germline assignment: CDR1 SGHAT and CDR2 FQNNGV. V gave up 5 bases and J gave up 5 bases, with 8 bases separating them. This record belongs to a study of T-cell reconstitution after alpha-beta-depleted transplantation in children. Study findings and constraints: In patients about two months after transplant, alpha-beta T cells reportedly arose from several hundred expanded graft clones.

This clonotype was sampled from a boy aged 2 to 10 with acute lymphoblastic leukemia, due to receive a stem cell transplant. The chain carries TRBV11-2 and TRBJ2-3; the D is unclear. Sequences were derived from PBMCs, sampled before TCRalphabeta/CD19-depleted stem cell transplant. The CDR3 region is CASSPMGDTQYF. The CDR3 nucleotides are TGTGCCAGCAGCCCGATGGGAGATACGCAGTATTTT.